The 23 T cell receptor beta chains given below trace back to one sample, sequenced in a study of control samples from healthy donors and cancer patients (TCRdb year 2020). The library was obtained by the immunoSEQ multiplex PCR assay. This immuneACCESS table, as held by TCRdb, lists in-frame sequences with V and J called but not all clones. Of the missing ones, under half trace to an unresolved V gene in checked studies; the others have no known cause. The sample includes about 75,000 clones, with 94% observed a single time. The ten most abundant clones make up 6.2% of the sample. The specimen sequenced was blood. These TCRs come from a woman between 35 and 50 years old in good health.

The chain is built from TRBV4-2 and TRBJ1-2; 8 bases line up with TRBD1. The CDR3 is 16 amino acids. Unmatched junction bases numbered 11, after V lost 0 bases and J lost 8 bases. The germline gives CDR1 LGHNA, CDR2 YNFKEQ. CDR3 protein: CASSQDLGRGQFGYTF. As DNA, the CDR3 is TGTGCCAGCAGCCAAGATCTTGGCAGGGGGCAATTCGGCTACACCTTC.

The DNA of the CDR3 is TGTGCCAGCAGCCCCTCCCTGGCAGCCTCCAGGACCCAGTACTTC. Amino acids: CASSPSLAASRTQYF. The chain carries TRBV9 and TRBJ2-5; D gene ambiguous. Trimming took 4 bases from V and 7 from J, leaving 20 bases between them. The CDR3 is 15 residues long. Germline V gene lookup returns CDR1 SGDLS and CDR2 YYNGEE.

J is TRBJ1-1 and V is TRBV5-1, with D uncertain. The CDR3 sequence is 11 residues long. The germline CDR1 and CDR2 sequences are SGHRS and YFSETQ. Trimming shortened V by 10 bases and J by 5 bases, and 12 bases separated the two germline ends. DNA for the CDR3: TGCGCCGCCCGCATGAGGACTGAAGCTTTCTTT. This gives the protein CAARMRTEAFF.

The rearrangement links TRBV18 to TRBJ2-2, with D maybe TRBD2 (5 bases). In germline, CDR1 is KGHSH, CDR2 LQKENI. The CDR3 spans 15 residues. The V end lost 3 bases, the J end lost 2 bases, and 10 bases lay between the germline ends. The CDR3, as DNA: TGTGCCAGCTCACCGAGGACTTCAAACACCGGGGAGCTGTTTTTT. This encodes CASSPRTSNTGELFF.

The gene calls are TRBV6-5 and TRBJ1-1; no firm D call. The CDR3 runs to 14 residues. The V and J ends lost 5 bases and 1 base respectively, with 11 bases between them. Per the germline V gene, CDR1 is MNHEY and CDR2 is SVGAGI. CDR3 DNA sequence: TGTGCCAGCAGTCACACGCAATCGAACACTGAAGCTTTCTTT. This translates into CASSHTQSNTEAFF.

This clone has only one observation. V is TRBV28 and J is TRBJ1-5; no definite D call. Between the trimmed V and J ends, which lost 5 bases and 2 bases, there was a span of 16 bases. The CDR3 covers 16 residues. Germline V lookup: CDR1 MDHEN, CDR2 SYDVKM. As DNA, the CDR3 is TGTGCCAGCAGTCTCGGGCGCTCCAGAGGCAATCAGCCCCAGCATTTT. This codes for CASSLGRSRGNQPQHF. Full variable domain (outside the CDR3, taken from reference TRBV28 and TRBJ1-5): DVKVTQSSRYLVKRTGEKVFLECVQDMDHENMFWYRQDPGLGLRLIYFSYDVKMKEKGDIPEGYSVSREKKERFSLILESASTNQTSMYLCASSLGRSRGNQPQHFGDGTRLSIL.

The chain has TRBV2 and TRBJ2-7; 9 positions match TRBD1. The junction had 13 bases not matched to a gene; V was cut back by 9 bases and J by 7 bases. Germline CDR1 and CDR2: SNHLY and FYNNEI. The CDR3 loop spans 14 amino acids. CDR3 sequence reads: CAREGQGVLGEQYF. CDR3 DNA sequence: TGTGCCAGAGAGGGACAGGGTGTACTAGGGGAGCAGTACTTC.

The chain joins TRBV6-5 to TRBJ2-7, with 7 bases fitting TRBD1. Germline V gene lookup returns CDR1 MNHEY and CDR2 SVGAGI. Losses at the gene ends were 6 bases for V and 0 bases for J; bases not matched to a gene: 8. This CDR3 is 15 amino acids long. The CDR3 bases are TGTGCCAGCAGGACTTGGACAGGCAACTCCTACGAGCAGTACTTC. The encoded protein is CASRTWTGNSYEQYF.

This clone was counted a single time. V and J are TRBV9 and TRBJ2-2, with 8 nucleotides matching TRBD1. Per the germline V gene, CDR1 is SGDLS and CDR2 is YYNGEE. J gave up 4 bases and V 3 bases, and 5 bases lay outside the gene matches. The length of the CDR3 is 15 residues. The CDR3 spells CASSERTGLTGELFF. CDR3 sequence (DNA): TGTGCCAGCAGCGAAAGGACAGGGCTCACCGGGGAGCTGTTTTTT.

The chain employs TRBV19 and TRBJ2-7, with 10 bases that match TRBD2. This CDR3 is 14 amino acids long. V trimming: 6 bases; J trimming: 3 bases; junction bases outside the gene matches: 5. Germline V lookup: CDR1 LNHDA, CDR2 SQIVND (reference sequence). The CDR3 sequence is CASSPGTSDYEQYF. CDR3 in DNA: TGTGCCAGTAGCCCTGGGACTAGCGACTACGAGCAGTACTTC. Looking up the rest from reference TRBV19 and TRBJ2-7 gives the full variable domain: DGGITQSPKYLFRKEGQNVTLSCEQNLNHDAMYWYRQDPGQGLRLIYYSQIVNDFQKGDIAEGYSVSREKKESFPLTVTSAQKNPTAFYLCASSPGTSDYEQYFGPGTRLTVT.

The sample holds one count of this clone. The rearrangement links TRBV6-5 to TRBJ1-3; D uncertain. V lost 8 bases to trimming and J lost 0 bases, with 5 bases between them. Per the germline V gene, CDR1 is MNHEY and CDR2 is SVGAGI. The CDR3 covers 12 residues. This CDR3 reads CASRSSGNTIYF. CDR3 DNA sequence: TGTGCCAGCCGGAGCTCTGGAAACACCATATATTTT.

The chain combines TRBV25-1 with TRBJ2-2, with 10 bases matching TRBD1. Germline V gene data show CDR1 as MGHDK and CDR2 as SYGVNS. The CDR3 runs to 16 residues. V lost 0 bases, J lost 5 bases, and 3 bases stayed unmatched. As DNA, the CDR3 is TGTGCCAGCAGTGAATATCGGGACAGGGGAACCGGGGAGCTGTTTTTT. Its protein product is CASSEYRDRGTGELFF. Full variable domain (missing parts from reference TRBV25-1 and TRBJ2-2): EADIYQTPRYLVIGTGKKITLECSQTMGHDKMYWYQQDPGMELHLIHYSYGVNSTEKGDLSSESTVSRIRTEHFPLTLESARPSHTSQYLCASSEYRDRGTGELFFGEGSRLTVL.

J is TRBJ1-2 and V is TRBV3-1 (or the pseudogene TRBV3-2); the match to TRBD1 covers 9 bases. Germline assignment: CDR1 LGHDT and CDR2 YNNKEL (reference sequence). With 1 base clipped from V and 8 bases from J, the junction kept 8 bases outside the gene matches. The CDR3 runs to 15 residues. CDR3 in amino acids: CASSQAEQGAGGYTF. The CDR3 nucleotides read TGTGCCAGCAGCCAAGCCGAACAGGGGGCAGGGGGCTACACCTTC.

The CDR3 DNA sequence: TGTGCCACCAGTGATGGCCATGGCGAGCAGTACTTC. Translation: CATSDGHGEQYF. The chain employs TRBV24-1 and TRBJ2-7, with D unclear. This CDR3 has 12 residues. V gave up 3 bases and J gave up 6 bases, with 8 bases separating them. From germline, CDR1 is KGHDR and CDR2 SFDVKD.

The chain recombines TRBV3-1 (or the pseudogene TRBV3-2) with TRBJ1-2; D unclear. CDR3 size: 14 residues. The V gene's germline CDR1 is LGHDT and CDR2 YNNKEL (reference sequence). The ends were cut back, 3 bases at V and 4 bases at J, with 12 bases in the middle. In nucleotides, the CDR3 is TGTGCCAGCAGCCAGGCTGGGCAAGGCTATGGCTACACCTTC. Protein sequence: CASSQAGQGYGYTF.

The chain recombines TRBV7-2 with TRBJ1-1; D remains ambiguous. The ends were cut back, 5 bases at V and 12 bases at J, with 16 bases in the middle. Germline V CDR1 and CDR2: SGHTA, FQGNSA. The length of the CDR3 is 12 residues. Here the CDR3 DNA reads TGTGCCAGCAGCCCCACCGCCCAGAGACCTTTCTTT. It encodes CASSPTAQRPFF. Full variable domain (remainder filled in from reference TRBV7-2 and TRBJ1-1): GAGVSQSPSNKVTEKGKDVELRCDPISGHTALYWYRQSLGQGLEFLIYFQGNSAPDKSGLPSDRFSAERTGGSVSTLTIQRTQQEDSAVYLCASSPTAQRPFFGQGTRLTVV.

The genes are TRBV7-6 and TRBJ2-5; TRBD2 aligns across 7 bases. Per germline, CDR1 SGHVS and CDR2 FNYEAQ. Trimming cost V 0 bases and J 4 bases; bases outside gene matches: 5. The CDR3 is 15 amino acids. The chain's CDR3 is CASSLAQTSRETQYF. CDR3 sequence (DNA): TGTGCCAGCAGCTTAGCGCAGACTAGCCGAGAGACCCAGTACTTC.

This clone was detected only once. The chain recombines TRBV14 with TRBJ1-1; D remains unclear. This CDR3 spans 13 amino acids. Germline V gene lookup returns CDR1 SGHDN and CDR2 FVKESK. V was shortened by 7 bases and J by 3 bases, with 12 bases between the two germline ends. The DNA for the CDR3 is TGTGCCAGCACCGCGTACGGGGACACTGAAGCTTTCTTT. It yields the protein CASTAYGDTEAFF. The whole variable domain, filled in from reference TRBV14 and TRBJ1-1, reads EAGVTQFPSHSVIEKGQTVTLRCDPISGHDNLYWYRRVMGKEIKFLLHFVKESKQDESGMPNNRFLAERTGGTYSTLKVQPAELEDSGVYFCASTAYGDTEAFFGQGTRLTVV.

The chain couples TRBV5-1 to TRBJ2-7, with D possibly called TRBD1 or TRBD2 (5 bases each). The V gene's germline CDR1 is SGHRS and CDR2 YFSETQ. With 4 bases removed from V and 0 bases from J, the gap between germline ends came to 11 bases. The CDR3 length is 14 residues. This CDR3 is CASSPGRPSYEQYF. The CDR3, as DNA: TGCGCCAGCAGCCCGGGACGGCCCTCCTACGAGCAGTACTTC.

This clone appeared a single time. V usage is TRBV11-2 and J usage is TRBJ1-6; TRBD1 aligns across 7 bases. The trim removed 3 bases at V and 7 bases at J, leaving 0 bases unmatched. This CDR3 has 13 amino acids. The germline CDR1 and CDR2 sequences are SGHAT and FQNNGV. CDR3 in amino acids: CASSLGQNSPLHF. CDR3 DNA sequence: TGTGCCAGCAGCTTGGGACAGAATTCACCCCTCCACTTT.

This sequence joins TRBV6-5 and TRBJ1-5, with no clear D. The CDR3 totals 11 residues. The V end was cut by 8 bases, the J end by 7 bases, with 9 bases between. Germline CDR1 reads MNHEY; CDR2 reads SVGAGI. CDR3 protein: CASGIGQPQHF. CDR3 coding DNA: TGTGCCAGCGGTATCGGGCAGCCCCAGCATTTT.

V is TRBV12-3 or TRBV12-4 and J is TRBJ1-4; tentatively, D is TRBD1 (6 bases). This CDR3 region has 12 residues. The V end was cut by 10 bases, the J end by 6 bases, with 12 bases between. CDR3 nucleotide sequence: TGTGCCACCCAGGGGAGCTATGAAAAACTGTTTTTT. Encoded protein: CATQGSYEKLFF.

The chain joins TRBV7-9 to TRBJ1-4; possibly TRBD1 for D (6 bases). Deletions cut 0 bases from V and 4 bases from J, with 9 bases between. This CDR3 contains 15 residues. CDR1 and CDR2 from the germline V gene are SEHNR and FQNEAQ (reference sequence). Written as DNA, the CDR3 is TGTGCCAGCAGCTTAGCGGGGGCGATTAATGAAAAACTGTTTTTT. It codes for CASSLAGAINEKLFF. The full variable domain, in which reference TRBV7-9 and TRBJ1-4 provide the parts outside the CDR3, is DTGVSQNPRHKITKRGQNVTFRCDPISEHNRLYWYRQTLGQGPEFLTYFQNEAQLEKSRLLSDRFSAERPKGSFSTLEIQRTEQGDSAMYLCASSLAGAINEKLFFGSGTQLSVL.